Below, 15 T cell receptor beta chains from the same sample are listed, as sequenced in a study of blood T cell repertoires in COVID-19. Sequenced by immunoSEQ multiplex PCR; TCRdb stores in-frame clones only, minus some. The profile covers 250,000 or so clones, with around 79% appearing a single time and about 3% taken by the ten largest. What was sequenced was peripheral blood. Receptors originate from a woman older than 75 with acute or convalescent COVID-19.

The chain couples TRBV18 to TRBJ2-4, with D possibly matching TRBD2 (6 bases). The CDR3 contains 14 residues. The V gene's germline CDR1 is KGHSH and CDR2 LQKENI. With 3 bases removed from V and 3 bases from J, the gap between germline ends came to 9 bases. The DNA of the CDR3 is TGTGCCAGCTCACCGCCGGGAGACAAAAACATTCAGTACTTC. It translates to CASSPPGDKNIQYF. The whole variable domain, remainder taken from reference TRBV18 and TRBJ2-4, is NAGVMQNPRHLVRRRGQEARLRCSPMKGHSHVYWYRQLPEEGLKFMVYLQKENIIDESGMPKERFSAEFPKEGPSILRIQQVVRGDSAAYFCASSPPGDKNIQYFGAGTRLSVL.

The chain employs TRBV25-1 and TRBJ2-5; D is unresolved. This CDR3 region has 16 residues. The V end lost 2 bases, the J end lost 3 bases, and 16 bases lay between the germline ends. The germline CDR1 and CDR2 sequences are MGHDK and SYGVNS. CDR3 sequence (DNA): TGTGCCAGCAGTGAAGGTGGTAGCTCCGGCAAAGAGACCCAGTACTTC. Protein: CASSEGGSSGKETQYF.

CDR3 sequence: CSVYRVLETQYF. In DNA form, the CDR3 reads TGCAGCGTGTACAGGGTCCTGGAGACCCAGTACTTC. The chain links TRBV29-1 to TRBJ2-5; D possibly corresponds to TRBD1 (6 bases). V was shortened by 6 bases and J by 5 bases, with 13 bases between the two germline ends. Germline CDR1 reads SQVTM; CDR2 reads ANQGSEA. This CDR3 spans 12 amino acids.

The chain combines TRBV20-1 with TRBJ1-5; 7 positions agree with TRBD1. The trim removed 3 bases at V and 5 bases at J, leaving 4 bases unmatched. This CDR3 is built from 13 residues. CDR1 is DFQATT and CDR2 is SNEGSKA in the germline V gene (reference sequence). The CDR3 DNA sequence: TGCAGTGCTAGTAGGCAGGGGGATCAGCCCCAGCATTTT. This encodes CSASRQGDQPQHF.

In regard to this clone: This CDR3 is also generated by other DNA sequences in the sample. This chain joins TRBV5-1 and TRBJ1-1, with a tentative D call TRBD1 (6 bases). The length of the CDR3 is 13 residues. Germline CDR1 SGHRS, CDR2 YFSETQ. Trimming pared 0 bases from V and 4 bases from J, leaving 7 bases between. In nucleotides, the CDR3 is TGCGCCAGCAGCTTGGGAGGGGGCACTGAAGCTTTCTTT. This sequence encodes CASSLGGGTEAFF.

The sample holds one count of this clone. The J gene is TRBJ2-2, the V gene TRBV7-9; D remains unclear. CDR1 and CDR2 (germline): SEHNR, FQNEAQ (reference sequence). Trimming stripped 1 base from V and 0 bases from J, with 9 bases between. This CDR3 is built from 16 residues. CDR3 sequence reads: CASSLGGRTNTGELFF. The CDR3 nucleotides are TGTGCCAGCAGCTTAGGCGGTCGGACGAACACCGGGGAGCTGTTTTTT.

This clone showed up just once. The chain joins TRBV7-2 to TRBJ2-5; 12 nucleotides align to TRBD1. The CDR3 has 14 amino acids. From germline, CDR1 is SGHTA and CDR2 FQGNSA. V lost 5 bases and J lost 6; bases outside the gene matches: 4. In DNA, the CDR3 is TGTGCCAGCAGCCCGGGACAGGGGGCCAAGACCCAGTACTTC. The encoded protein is CASSPGQGAKTQYF. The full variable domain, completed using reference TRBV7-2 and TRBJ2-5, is GAGVSQSPSNKVTEKGKDVELRCDPISGHTALYWYRQSLGQGLEFLIYFQGNSAPDKSGLPSDRFSAERTGGSVSTLTIQRTQQEDSAVYLCASSPGQGAKTQYFGPGTRLLVL.

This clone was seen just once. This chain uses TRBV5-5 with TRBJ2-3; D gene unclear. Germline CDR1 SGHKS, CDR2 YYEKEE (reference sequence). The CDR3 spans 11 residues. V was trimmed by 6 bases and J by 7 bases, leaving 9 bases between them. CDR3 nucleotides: TGTGCCAGCACCGGCGGTTATACGCAGTATTTT. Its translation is CASTGGYTQYF.

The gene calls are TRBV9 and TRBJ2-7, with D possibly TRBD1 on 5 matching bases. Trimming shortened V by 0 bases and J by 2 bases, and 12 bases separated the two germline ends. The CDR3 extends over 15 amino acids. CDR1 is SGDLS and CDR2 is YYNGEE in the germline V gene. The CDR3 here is CASSVGRGTPYEQYF. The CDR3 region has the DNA TGTGCCAGCAGCGTAGGAAGGGGAACCCCCTACGAGCAGTACTTC.

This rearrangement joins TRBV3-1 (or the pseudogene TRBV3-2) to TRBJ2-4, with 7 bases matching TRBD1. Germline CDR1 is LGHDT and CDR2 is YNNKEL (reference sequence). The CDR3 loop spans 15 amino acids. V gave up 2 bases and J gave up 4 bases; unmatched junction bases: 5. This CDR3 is CASSQQGVLKNIQYF. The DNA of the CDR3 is TGTGCCAGCAGCCAACAGGGGGTCCTGAAAAACATTCAGTACTTC.

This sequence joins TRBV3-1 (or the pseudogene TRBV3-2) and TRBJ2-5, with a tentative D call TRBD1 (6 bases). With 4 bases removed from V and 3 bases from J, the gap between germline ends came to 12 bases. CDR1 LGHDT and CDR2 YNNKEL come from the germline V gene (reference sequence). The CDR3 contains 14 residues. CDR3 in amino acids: CASSRVQGKETQYF. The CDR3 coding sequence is TGTGCCAGCAGCCGTGTACAGGGTAAAGAGACCCAGTACTTC.

Here the CDR3 reads CASSQVGASSYEQYF. The CDR3 region has the DNA TGTGCCAGCAGCCAAGTGGGGGCTAGCTCCTACGAGCAGTACTTC. The chain uses TRBV3-1 (or the pseudogene TRBV3-2) and TRBJ2-7, with a weak D call TRBD1 (6 bases). Germline loops: CDR1 LGHDT, CDR2 YNNKEL (reference sequence). The CDR3 loop spans 15 amino acids. V was trimmed by 1 base and J by 0 bases, leaving 10 bases between them.

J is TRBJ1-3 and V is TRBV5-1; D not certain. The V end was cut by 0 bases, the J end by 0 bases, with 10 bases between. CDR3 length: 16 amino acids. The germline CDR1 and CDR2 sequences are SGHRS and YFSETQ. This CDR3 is CASSLAGPSSGNTIYF. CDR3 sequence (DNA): TGCGCCAGCAGCTTGGCTGGGCCCAGCTCTGGAAACACCATATATTTT.

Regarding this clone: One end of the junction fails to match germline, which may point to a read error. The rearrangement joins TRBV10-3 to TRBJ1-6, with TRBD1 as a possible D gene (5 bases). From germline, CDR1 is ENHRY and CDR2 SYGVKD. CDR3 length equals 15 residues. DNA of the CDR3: TGTGCCAGCAGTGTGGGGGGGGAGAGAAATTCACCCCTCCACTTT. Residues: CASSVGGERNSPLHF.

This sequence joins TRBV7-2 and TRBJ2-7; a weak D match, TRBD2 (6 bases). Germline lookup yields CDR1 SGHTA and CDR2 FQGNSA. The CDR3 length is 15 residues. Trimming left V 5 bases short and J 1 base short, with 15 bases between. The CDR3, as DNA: TGTGCCAGCAGCAGGAATGGCGGGGCATCCTACGAGCAGTACTTC. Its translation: CASSRNGGASYEQYF.